This TCR beta chain stems from a study of cytomegalovirus exposure and HLA in healthy donors (dated by TCRdb to about 2017). A note on the overall study: According to an earlier analysis of 450 to 650 of the donors, roughly 180 million T cells yielded 95 million to 140 million unique TCR beta sequences and 250 to 350 Gb of sequence data. An early release that covered 500 to 800 HLA-typed donors contained about 300 gigabases of sequencing data and around 80 million unique TCR sequences. Of the roughly 390 genotyped donors, 65% to 90% fell in the genetic ancestry cluster associated with self-reported Caucasian donors. The study was designed to test whether signatures of past pathogen exposure could be identified by cataloging public T cell receptors. Using immunosequencing, the study profiled T cell repertoires from around 670 subjects and related those repertoires to cytomegalovirus serostatus. Along with the roughly 670-subject first cohort, a separate validation cohort of 120 different subjects was used. To predict cytomegalovirus infection status, the study combined high-throughput TCR immunosequencing, statistical association of individual TCRs with disease status, and machine learning. A later analysis re-analyzed previously published TCR beta repertoires from 660 or so donors and added high-resolution HLA genotyping to study TCR occurrence patterns. Rather than drawing on any new phenotypic data, the later analysis identified candidate immune exposures from TCR beta sequences and the way those sequences occurred across donors. An earlier analysis of around 580 of the donors used high-throughput TCR beta sequencing to judge whether each TCR beta V gene segment behaved as functional or pseudogenic. Donor age, sex, ethnicity and CMV serostatus were compiled alongside the repertoire data. Genome-wide SNP genotypes for about three fifths of the roughly 700 donors were used in a later genetic analysis, which treated that subset as a discovery cohort. All discovery cohort repertoires had been generated using a single sequencing platform. Class I and class II HLA loci were covered by the typing at four-digit resolution. Typing coverage differed by locus: A, B, C, DRB1 and DQB1 were typed in roughly 629-640 donors, DQA1 in roughly 510, DPA1 in 600 to 610, and DPB1 in approximately 450. Several DR-DQ haplotypes were treated as single units for association and clustering because of strong linkage in the cohort. Across some 400 genotyped donors of the cohort, an average of approximately 200,000 unique TCR beta nucleotide sequences per donor were sequenced, and roughly 18% of those sequences were non-productive. Findings and caveats that apply to the study as a whole: In a later analysis, several top co-occurrence clusters were reported to appear linked to parvovirus B19, influenza, CMV and Epstein-Barr virus. Three of the identified cytomegalovirus-associated TCR beta chains were confirmed in vitro to be specific for cytomegalovirus antigens. According to the authors, the approach could potentially be generalized to other disease states and immunological phenotypes. The cohort was sequenced for TCR beta chains only, and without alpha or paired-chain data the features that could be detected were limited. In a later analysis, HLA-associated TCR beta chains were found to be more clonally expanded and to have lower generation probabilities than equally common non-associated chains. Compared with the roughly 670-donor mean, donors in an Asian-associated ancestry cluster had fewer N-insertions in productive TCRs, according to a later genetic analysis. Sequencing depth was assumed to be roughly uniform across donors in the presence/absence analyses, though that assumption may not hold. In both the original and validation cohorts, the classifier was reported to diagnose cytomegalovirus status with high specificity and sensitivity. Specific HLA alleles were associated with 18,000 or so TCR beta sequences at a false discovery rate of 0.05 in a later analysis. In a later analysis, the rate of TCR association differed among HLA loci, with DRB1 alleles having the most associated TCRs and HLA-C alleles having the fewest. Over 15 rarely observed V segments, including chromosome 9 orphons, were excluded from the earlier analysis of a few hundred of the donors because counts were too low. HLA typing was unavailable for some donors at each locus, so association tests used only the typed subset. Correlated functional status among segregating V segments might reflect linkage disequilibrium, but an unknown experimental factor could not be ruled out. An earlier analysis of some 590 of the donors showed that most TCR beta V segments appeared in productive rearrangements either about 87% or about 30% of the time, which broadly matched IMGT annotations. Strong co-occurrence of HLA alleles, especially DR and DQ, made assigning TCR associations to individual alleles difficult. In a later genetic analysis, a missense DCLRE1C variant was associated with V-gene and J-gene trimming of TCR beta chains, and the association was replicated in an independent cohort. For the cohort, immune exposure information was limited to CMV serostatus. A further reported finding was that TCR beta sequences accurately predicted the HLA-A and HLA-B alleles for most subjects in the first cohort. The study listed approximately 160 TCR beta chains as associated with cytomegalovirus. Across donors, most TCR sequences were observed very rarely, whereas some public TCRs were present in many individuals. A cluster of highly shared sequence variants was judged likely to represent a technical artifact of the sequencing pipeline. According to a later analysis, most CMV-associated TCR beta chains appeared to be HLA-restricted, and the HLA associations seemed to be driven largely by CMV exposure. Because the 87-base-pair reads could not distinguish some IMGT-functional V segments, including TRBV6-2 and TRBV6-3, those segments were excluded.

The cohort comprised some 680 healthy bone marrow donors. All cohort members were sampled while nominally healthy, although unrecorded immune exposures were likely present. The donor was CMV seropositive and belonged to the group of around 300 seropositive cohort members. Every donor gave a peripheral blood sample, and the peripheral blood mononuclear cells from that sample were used for TCR beta sequencing. Genomic DNA was extracted from the blood cell samples with the Qiagen DNeasy Blood Extraction Kit. The germline V gene provides CDR1 SGHRS and CDR2 YFSETQ. Cut back by 0 bases and 13 bases, the V and J ends lie 16 bases apart. The cysteine opens and the phenylalanine closes a CDR3 of 13 amino acids. Only CDR3 DNA is held: 39 bases, read in frame from base 1. With regard to this clone: Its binding antigen is unknown. Per-base quality was not reported, and no clone a single base away is much larger than it.

The library was obtained by the immunoSEQ multiplex PCR assay. For the multiplex PCR, a mixture combining 60 forward primers for TCR Vbeta segments and 13 reverse primers for TCR Jbeta segments was used. The CDR3 region of rearranged TCR beta genes was amplified from genomic DNA with a multiplex PCR assay. The amplified TCR beta libraries were sequenced on the Illumina HiSeq System as 87-base-pair reads. As for the original processing: A later analysis counted about 82 million unique TCR beta chains across the 500 to 850 repertoires, and around 12 million of these chains were shared by at least two donors. Raw reads were error-corrected and collapsed into unique sequences by a nearest-neighbor algorithm in which closely related sequences were merged to remove PCR and sequencing errors. V, D and J gene segments were assigned by aligning CDR3 sequences to IMGT reference sequences. For a sequence to be retained, a match of at least six nucleotides was required to both a V gene segment and a J gene segment. A rearrangement counted as productive if the CDR3 had no stop codons and remained in frame with V and J, and every other rearrangement counted as non-productive. CDR3 was defined according to IMGT convention as the region running from the second conserved V-encoded cysteine to the conserved J-encoded phenylalanine. Sequences without an unambiguous match to a single V gene segment were excluded from the earlier analysis of a few hundred of the donors. In an earlier analysis of 450 to 750 of the donors, a V segment was called functional when productive rearrangements were above 56.7%, and segregating when the standard deviation between donors exceeded 5%. A statistical classification framework was built to diagnose cytomegalovirus status from the catalog of TCR beta chain sequences. V and J gene assignment, in a later analysis, came from comparing TCR nucleotide sequences with IMGT/GENE-DB human TR gene sequences. In a later analysis, CDR3 sequences and most-parsimonious VDJ recombination scenarios were assigned using the TCRdist pipeline. In a later analysis, every TCR beta chain was defined by the combination of its CDR3 amino acid sequence and its V-gene family, and reads without a unique V-gene family were dropped. A later analysis removed roughly 590 highly shared, low-generation-probability nucleotide sequences to deal with suspected cross-contamination and a sequencing artifact. In a later analysis, a clonal expansion index was calculated for each public chain from normalized within-repertoire ranks of inferred template counts. In a later analysis, generation probabilities were computed using a VDJ recombination model fitted to out-of-frame rearrangements, and the results were checked against IGoR. A later analysis scored TCR-TCR, TCR-HLA and TCR-CMV co-occurrence with hypergeometric tests, applying a repertoire-size bias correction to TCR pairs. To estimate false discovery rates, a later analysis permuted the HLA or CMV assignments 20 times. In a later analysis, co-occurring TCRs were grouped with DBSCAN, and TCRdist sequence similarity was added when clustering was performed within HLA-allele-positive subsets. Repertoires with fewer than 30,000 or more than 120,000 public chains, plus five repertoires with anomalous nucleotide sharing, were excluded from co-occurrence clustering. Held by TCRdb, this immuneACCESS table contains in-frame sequences only and omits some clones. Under half of the omission traces to an unresolved V gene where checked; the cause of the rest is unknown. The V and J calls and the clone size are those of that table, but D and trimming were determined from the DNA. Across this sample there are over 100,000 clones, with approximately 78% seen only once. About 8.6% of the sample comes from the top ten.

The sequenced sample consisted of PBMCs. Rearrangement joined TRBV5-1 to TRBJ2-5; the D gene cannot be resolved reliably. This receptor was identified in a woman aged 45 to 65 in good health and CMV-seropositive. The nucleotides read TGCGCCAGCAGCTTGGCTAACCCCCCCGAACCGTACTTC. This translates into CASSLANPPEPYF.